This TCR beta chain was identified in a study of CD8+CD57+ T cells in acquired aplastic anemia. The wider study: Mean yield of DNA from sorted CD4+ and CD8+ cells was roughly 3.1 ug. Healthy donors gave 9.5 million to 12 million reads on average for CD4+ cells.

The germline CDR1 and CDR2 sequences are MGHRA and YSYEKL. This CDR3 region has 16 residues. Comment on this clonotype: A read error may produce the germline difference seen at one junction end.

Profiling of TCR beta VDJ combinations and CDR3 sequences used genomic DNA as template. TCRdb re-analysed the reads in MiXCR, keeping a single row per CDR3 protein. The data contain 350,000 to 450,000 distinct CDR3 sequences, 55% to 70% of them singletons. This TCR derives from a human donor in good health, serving as a control. The chain uses TRBV4-1 and TRBJ2-3; TRBD2 agrees at 10 bases. Input material: sorted CD4+, CD8+, or CD8+CD57+ T cells (not recorded which) from PBMCs. Here the CDR3 DNA reads TGTGCTCGGAACTTGCGGGGTAGCGGGGGGACAGATACGCAGTATTTT. Its protein product is CARNLRGSGGTDTQYF.